Below are 17 T cell receptor beta chains sequenced from a single sample in a study of T cell repertoires in cytomegalovirus infection. Their antigens are not known. TCRdb independently ran MiXCR on the reads; one entry per CDR3 protein. This repertoire shows around 750,000 distinct CDR3 sequences, 32% found once; its top ten account for around an eighth. The sample consisted of cultured CD8+ T cells from PBMCs, taken from culture after CMV antigen stimulation. These receptors were collected from a human donor in good health (CMV status not recorded). Some clones in this sample may be carry-over from other donors' samples.

V is TRBV10-2 and J is TRBJ1-2, with no clear D. V was trimmed by 3 bases and J by 10 bases, leaving 18 bases between them. The CDR3 totals 14 residues. Germline CDR1 and CDR2: WSHSY and SAAADI. CDR3 in amino acids: CASSEKRRVSNYTF. The CDR3 DNA follows: TGCGCCAGCAGTGAAAAGCGCCGAGTTTCCAACTACACCTTC.

This chain connects TRBV11-3 to TRBJ1-5; D gene uncertain. The germline V gene encodes CDR1 SGHNT and CDR2 YENEEA. V was clipped by 1 base and J by 0 bases, with 7 bases between them. The CDR3 length is 15 residues. DNA of the CDR3: TGTGCCAGCAGCTTAGGGATTAATAGCAATCAGCCCCAGCATTTT. Translated: CASSLGINSNQPQHF.

The J gene is TRBJ2-5, the V gene TRBV12-3 or TRBV12-4; 8 bases map to TRBD2. The CDR3 has 16 residues. Trimming cost V 1 base and J 7 bases; bases outside gene matches: 11. CDR3 in DNA: TGTGCCAGCAGTTTAGAGCTAGCGGGTCGGGAAGGGACCCAGTACTTC. Translating it yields CASSLELAGREGTQYF.

This clonotype was seen a few times. The genes are TRBV6-2 or TRBV6-3 and TRBJ1-1, with TRBD1 matching 7 bases. The germline gives CDR1 MNHEY, CDR2 SVGEGT. This CDR3 contains 15 residues. V lost 4 bases to trimming and J lost 3 bases; unmatched junction nucleotides: 8. In DNA form, the CDR3 reads TGTGCCAGCAGTTCACTTACAGGGGTTGACACTGAAGCTTTCTTT. Translating it yields CASSSLTGVDTEAFF.

This chain joins TRBV6-1 and TRBJ2-7; 7 bases align to TRBD1. J lost 4 bases, V lost 7 bases, and 13 bases had no gene match. Germline V gene sequence: CDR1 MNHNS, CDR2 SASEGT. The CDR3 spans 15 residues. The CDR3 spells CASTLMKGGPYEQYF. The CDR3 DNA follows: TGTGCCAGCACCTTGATGAAAGGGGGCCCTTACGAGCAGTACTTC.

The table lists this clonotype with a count of one. The junction does not match germline at one end; this may be a read error. The chain employs TRBV7-6 and TRBJ1-6, with D unclear. The germline V gene encodes CDR1 SGHVS and CDR2 FNYEAQ. The CDR3 consists of 13 residues. The CDR3 is CASSFMRASPLHF. In nucleotides, the CDR3 is TGTGCTAGCAGCTTCATGAGGGCCTCACCCCTCCACTTT.

This clonotype was observed a few times. The chain is built from TRBV11-1 and TRBJ2-5, with 8 bases fitting TRBD1. Germline V gene lookup returns CDR1 SGHAT and CDR2 FQDESV (reference sequence). CDR3 length: 16 residues. V trimming: 4 bases; J trimming: 4 bases; junction bases outside the gene matches: 11. The CDR3 nucleotides are TGTGCCAGCAGCTCTGGACAGGGTCGAGCTTTAGAGACCCAGTACTTC. Translation: CASSSGQGRALETQYF.

There are a few counts of this clonotype. The V gene is TRBV6-2 or TRBV6-3, the J gene TRBJ1-5, with TRBD1 identical over 7 bases. V shed 5 bases, J shed 0 bases, and the junction held 13 bases outside the gene matches. This CDR3 comprises 18 residues. Germline values: CDR1 MNHEY, CDR2 SVGEGT. CDR3 DNA sequence: TGTGCCAGCAGTGACTTACCGGGACAGCACTCTAGCAATCAGCCCCAGCATTTT. This codes for CASSDLPGQHSSNQPQHF.

This clonotype was detected a few times. V gene TRBV11-1 combines with J gene TRBJ1-1; no definite D call. CDR1 SGHAT and CDR2 FQDESV come from the germline V gene (reference sequence). The CDR3 runs 16 residues. V lost 2 bases and J 7 bases, leaving 20 bases between the germline ends. The CDR3 is CASSLSDFFPSIEAFF. The CDR3 DNA reads TGTGCCAGCAGCTTAAGCGACTTTTTCCCAAGCATTGAAGCTTTCTTT.

The genes are TRBV7-9 and TRBJ1-1; D is unclear. Deletions cut 1 base from V and 5 bases from J, with 8 bases between. The CDR3 contains 13 residues. CDR1 SEHNR and CDR2 FQNEAQ come from the germline V gene (reference sequence). CDR3 sequence (DNA): TGTGCCAGCAGCTTAGACGATGTGACTGAAGCTTTCTTT. It specifies CASSLDDVTEAFF.

The chain is built from TRBV27 and TRBJ2-7, with no clear D. The ends were cut back, 4 bases at V and 5 bases at J, with 12 bases in the middle. The CDR3 has 13 residues. CDR1 is MNHEY and CDR2 is SMNVEV in the germline V gene (reference sequence). The CDR3 protein is CASSWTAKNEQYF. The CDR3 nucleotides are TGTGCCAGCAGTTGGACGGCCAAGAACGAGCAGTACTTC.

V is TRBV7-4 and J is TRBJ2-7, with 7 bases fitting TRBD2. V was pared by 4 bases and J by 2 bases, with 5 bases of the junction left unmatched. In germline, CDR1 is SGHVT, CDR2 SQSDAQ. The CDR3 extends over 14 amino acids. Here the CDR3 DNA reads TGTGCCAGCAGCTCCGGGAGGCAGGCCTACGAGCAGTACTTC. Translation gives CASSSGRQAYEQYF.

This clonotype showed up many times. The V call is TRBV12-3 or TRBV12-4, the J call TRBJ1-5, with 8 bases matching TRBD1. There are 14 residues in the CDR3. The junction had 1 base not matched to a gene; V was cut back by 4 bases and J by 2 bases. The chain's CDR3 is CASSSTGGNQPQHF. The CDR3 DNA reads as TGTGCCAGCAGTTCGACAGGGGGCAATCAGCCCCAGCATTTT.

The rearrangement links TRBV4-1 to TRBJ2-2; TRBD1 or TRBD2 may be the D gene (5 bases each). Germline CDR1 reads MGHRA; CDR2 reads YSYEKL. The CDR3 runs 15 residues. Trimming removed 0 bases at V and 7 bases at J, with 12 bases between. The CDR3 nucleotides read TGCGCCAGCAGCCAAGAAGGGGACCGGGGCGGGGAGCTGTTTTTT. It yields the protein CASSQEGDRGGELFF.

V gene TRBV4-1 combines with J gene TRBJ2-1; 11 nucleotides agree with TRBD2. CDR3 length: 18 residues. Germline CDR1 is MGHRA and CDR2 is YSYEKL. The J segment lost 4 bases and the V segment lost 0 bases, leaving 8 bases of the junction unmatched. The CDR3, as DNA: TGCGCCAGCAGCCAAGATTCAGTAGCGGGGGGGATTTACAATGAGCAGTTCTTC. It specifies CASSQDSVAGGIYNEQFF.

The chain recombines TRBV13 with TRBJ2-3; weak D call: TRBD2 (6 bases). CDR1 and CDR2 (germline): PRHDT, FYEKMQ (reference sequence). Deletions cut 0 bases from V and 4 bases from J, with 14 bases between. The CDR3 is 16 amino acids. This CDR3 reads CASSLGRAGTADTQYF. The CDR3 DNA is TGTGCCAGCAGCTTAGGCCGGGCGGGGACCGCAGATACGCAGTATTTT.

The chain couples TRBV2 to TRBJ1-2; 7 bases map to TRBD1. The junction had 8 bases not matched to a gene; V was cut back by 8 bases and J by 2 bases. The germline gives CDR1 SNHLY, CDR2 FYNNEI. The CDR3 runs to 14 residues. CDR3 nucleotide sequence: TGTGCCAGCCCCCCGGGACAGACAAACTATGGCTACACCTTC. Residues: CASPPGQTNYGYTF.